A single count supports the clone carrying this TCR beta chain. The antigen is undetermined. These data originate in a study of cytomegalovirus exposure and HLA in healthy donors. Points from the study as a whole: Previously analyzed data showed that most TCR beta V segments were productive at a frequency of about 90% or about 30%. Researchers reportedly found TCR beta sequences accurately predicted most subjects' HLA-A and HLA-B alleles. Later analysis demonstrated an association between a missense DCLRE1C variant and TCR beta V- and J-gene trimming.

This CDR3 has 14 amino acids. The germline V and J ends were trimmed by 2 bases and 3 bases, with 10 bases remaining between them. CDR1 MDHEN and CDR2 SYDVKM come from the germline V gene. Researchers ran the PCR with 60 Vbeta and 13 Jbeta primers. The table came from immunoSEQ multiplex PCR; TCRdb's copy has only in-frame clones and leaves some out. The data contain 140,000 to 150,000 clones, approximately 76% of them singletons. At collection, donors were nominally healthy, but unrecorded immune exposures were probable. The rearrangement links TRBV28 to TRBJ2-5, with no clear D. Sequencing was performed on PBMCs. The clonotype was recovered from a man in his forties or fifties in good health and CMV-seronegative. CDR3 nucleotide sequence: TGTGCCAGCAGTTTAGTAGCCCGTGAAGAGACCCAGTACTTC. The encoded protein is CASSLVAREETQYF.